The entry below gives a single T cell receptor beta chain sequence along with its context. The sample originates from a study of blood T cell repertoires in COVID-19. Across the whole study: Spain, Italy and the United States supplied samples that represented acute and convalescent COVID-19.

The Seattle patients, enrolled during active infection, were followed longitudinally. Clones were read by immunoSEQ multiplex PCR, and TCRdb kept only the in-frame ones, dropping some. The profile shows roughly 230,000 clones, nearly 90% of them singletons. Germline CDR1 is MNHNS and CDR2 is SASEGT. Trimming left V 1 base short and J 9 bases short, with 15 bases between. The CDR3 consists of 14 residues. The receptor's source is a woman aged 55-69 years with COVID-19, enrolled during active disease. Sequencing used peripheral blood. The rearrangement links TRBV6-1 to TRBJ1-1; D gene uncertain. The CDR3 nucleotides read TGTGCCAGCAGTGAAGGTGGGCCGAGGGTAAAAGCTTTCTTT. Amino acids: CASSEGGPRVKAFF.